The source of this T cell receptor beta chain is a study of T cell responses to AZD1222 COVID-19 vaccine. Whole-study results and caveats: It was only a handful of AZD1222 recipients who were seropositive at baseline. Repertoire sampling was restricted to post-peak T cell response timepoints. There were mostly white British donors and more females than males, and clonal diversity was possibly underestimated.

Germline loops: CDR1 KGHSH, CDR2 LQKENI. After removal of 1 base from V and 6 bases from J, the junction contained 3 bases not matched to a gene. The CDR3 extends over 15 amino acids. The protocol was immunoSEQ multiplex PCR, while the TCRdb copy is restricted to in-frame clones and leaves out a portion. The sample records 200,000 or so clones, 90% to 95% being singletons. Regarding this clone: Its antigen is still unknown.

The origin of this receptor is an adult in good health. Sequencing used peripheral blood, obtained on day 0 of AZD1222 vaccination. V usage is TRBV18 and J usage is TRBJ2-3, with 11 bases aligning to TRBD2. CDR3 in DNA: TGTGCCAGCTCACCACTAGCGGGAGGGCCGGATACGCAGTATTTT. It is translated as CASSPLAGGPDTQYF.